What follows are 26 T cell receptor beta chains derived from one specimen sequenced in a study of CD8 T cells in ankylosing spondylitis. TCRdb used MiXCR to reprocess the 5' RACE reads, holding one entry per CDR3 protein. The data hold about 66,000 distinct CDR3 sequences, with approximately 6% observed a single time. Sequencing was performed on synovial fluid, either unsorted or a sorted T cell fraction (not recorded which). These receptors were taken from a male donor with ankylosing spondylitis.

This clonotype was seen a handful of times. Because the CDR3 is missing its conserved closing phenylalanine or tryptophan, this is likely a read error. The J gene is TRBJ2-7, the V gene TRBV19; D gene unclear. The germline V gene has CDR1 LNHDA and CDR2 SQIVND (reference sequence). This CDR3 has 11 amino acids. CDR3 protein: CVRVSFYEQYL. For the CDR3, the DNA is TGTGTCCGGGTGTCCTTCTACGAGCAGTACTTG.

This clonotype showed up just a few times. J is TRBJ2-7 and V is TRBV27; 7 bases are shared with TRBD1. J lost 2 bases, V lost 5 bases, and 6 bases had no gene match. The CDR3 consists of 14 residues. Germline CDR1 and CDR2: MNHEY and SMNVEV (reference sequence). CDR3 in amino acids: CASSATGAPYEQYF. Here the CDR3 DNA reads TGTGCCAGCAGTGCCACAGGGGCGCCCTACGAGCAGTACTTC.

The CDR3 DNA follows: TGTGCCAGCAGTCCTCGGACAGGGAGCTCCTATAATTCACCCCTCCACTTT. Protein: CASSPRTGSSYNSPLHF. The chain combines TRBV2 with TRBJ1-6; 8 positions agree with TRBD1. Per the germline V gene, CDR1 is SNHLY and CDR2 is FYNNEI. The CDR3 has 17 residues. J was trimmed by 0 bases and V by 5 bases; bases with no gene match: 6. The entire variable domain, with the rest obtained from reference TRBV2 and TRBJ1-6, is as follows: EPEVTQTPSHQVTQMGQEVILRCVPISNHLYFYWYRQILGQKVEFLVSFYNNEISEKSEIFDDQFSVERPDGSNFTLKIRSTKLEDSAMYFCASSPRTGSSYNSPLHFGNGTRLTVT.

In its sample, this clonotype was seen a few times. The CDR3 region is CASSLQGAIGELFF. The CDR3 DNA sequence: TGTGCCAGCAGTCTACAGGGGGCTATCGGGGAGCTGTTTTTT. The chain links TRBV7-2 to TRBJ2-2, with 9 bases aligning to TRBD1. V dropped 6 bases and J dropped 7; count of bases not matched to a gene: 6. CDR3 length: 14 amino acids. CDR1 is SGHTA and CDR2 is FQGNSA in the germline V gene.

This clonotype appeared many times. CDR3 sequence reads: CSGGRGTALEAFF. CDR3 bases: TGCAGCGGGGGGAGGGGGACAGCTCTTGAAGCTTTCTTT. The rearrangement links TRBV29-1 to TRBJ1-1; 7 nucleotides agree with TRBD1. Germline V gene sequence: CDR1 SQVTM, CDR2 ANQGSEA. The CDR3 totals 13 residues. V shed 7 bases and J 7 bases; nucleotides not matched to a gene: 12.

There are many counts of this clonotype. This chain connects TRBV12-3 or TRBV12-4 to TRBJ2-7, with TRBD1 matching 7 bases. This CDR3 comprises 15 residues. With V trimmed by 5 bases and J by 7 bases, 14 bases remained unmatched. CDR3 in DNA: TGTGCCAGCAGTATGTGGGACAGCCATAATCGTGAGCAGTACTTC. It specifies CASSMWDSHNREQYF.

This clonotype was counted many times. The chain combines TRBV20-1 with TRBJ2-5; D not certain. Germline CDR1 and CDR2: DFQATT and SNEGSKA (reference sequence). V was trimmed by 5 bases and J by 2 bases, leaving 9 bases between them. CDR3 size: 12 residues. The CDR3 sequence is CSAPAEQETQYF. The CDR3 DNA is TGCAGTGCTCCTGCCGAACAAGAGACCCAGTACTTC.

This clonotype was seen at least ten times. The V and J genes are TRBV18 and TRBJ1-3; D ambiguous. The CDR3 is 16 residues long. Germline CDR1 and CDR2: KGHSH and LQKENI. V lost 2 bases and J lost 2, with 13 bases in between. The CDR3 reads CASSPSYGEAGNTIYF. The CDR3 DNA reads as TGTGCCAGCTCACCATCTTACGGAGAAGCTGGAAACACCATATATTTT.

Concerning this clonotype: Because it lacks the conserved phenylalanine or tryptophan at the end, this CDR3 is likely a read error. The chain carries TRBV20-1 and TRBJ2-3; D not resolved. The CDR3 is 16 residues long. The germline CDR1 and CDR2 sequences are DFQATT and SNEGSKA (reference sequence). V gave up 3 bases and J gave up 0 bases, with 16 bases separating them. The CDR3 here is CSASKDGGASTDTQYC. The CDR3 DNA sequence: TGCAGTGCTAGTAAGGACGGCGGAGCAAGCACAGATACGCAGTATTGT.

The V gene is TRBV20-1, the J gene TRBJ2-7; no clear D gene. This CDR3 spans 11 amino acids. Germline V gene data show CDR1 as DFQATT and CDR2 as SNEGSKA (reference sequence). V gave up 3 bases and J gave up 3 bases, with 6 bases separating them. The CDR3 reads CSARTSYEQYF. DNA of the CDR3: TGCAGTGCTAGGACAAGCTACGAGCAGTACTTC.

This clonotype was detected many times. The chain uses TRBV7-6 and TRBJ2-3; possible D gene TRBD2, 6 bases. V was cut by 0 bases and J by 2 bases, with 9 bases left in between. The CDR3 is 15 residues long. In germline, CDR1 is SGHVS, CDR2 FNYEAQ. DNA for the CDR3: TGTGCCAGCAGCTTAGCGGCGGGGAACACAGATACGCAGTATTTT. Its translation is CASSLAAGNTDTQYF.

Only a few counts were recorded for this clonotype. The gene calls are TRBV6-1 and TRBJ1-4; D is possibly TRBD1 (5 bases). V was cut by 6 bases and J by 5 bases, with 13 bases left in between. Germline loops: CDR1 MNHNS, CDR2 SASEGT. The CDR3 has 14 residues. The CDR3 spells CASSPQAGNEKLFF. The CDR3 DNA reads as TGTGCCAGCAGCCCCCAGGCAGGGAATGAAAAACTGTTTTTT.

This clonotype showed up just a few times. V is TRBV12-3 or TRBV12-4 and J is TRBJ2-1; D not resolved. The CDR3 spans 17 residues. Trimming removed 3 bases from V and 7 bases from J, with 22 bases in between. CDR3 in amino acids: CASSFSISSGRPNEQFF. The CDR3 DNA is TGTGCCAGCAGTTTTTCGATCTCCTCCGGACGGCCAAATGAGCAGTTCTTC.

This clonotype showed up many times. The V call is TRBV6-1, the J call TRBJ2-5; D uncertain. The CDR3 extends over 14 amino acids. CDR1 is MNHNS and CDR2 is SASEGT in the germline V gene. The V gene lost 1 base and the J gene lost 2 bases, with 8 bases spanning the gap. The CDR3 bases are TGTGCCAGCAGTGAAGTTGGCAGGCAAGAGACCCAGTACTTC. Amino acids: CASSEVGRQETQYF.

CDR3 sequence reads: CASSSPRGAGPGHSNTGELFF. CDR3 sequence (DNA): TGTGCCAGCAGTTCCCCCCGCGGGGCAGGGCCTGGTCATTCCAACACCGGGGAGCTGTTTTTT. The V call is TRBV28, the J call TRBJ2-2, with D possibly matching TRBD2 (6 bases). V lost 4 bases to trimming and J lost 2 bases, with 29 bases between them. There are 21 residues in the CDR3. Germline CDR1 is MDHEN and CDR2 is SYDVKM.

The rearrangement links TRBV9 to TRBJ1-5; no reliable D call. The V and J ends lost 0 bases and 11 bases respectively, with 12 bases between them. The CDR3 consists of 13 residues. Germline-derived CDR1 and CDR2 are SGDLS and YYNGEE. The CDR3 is CASSVATFGSQHF. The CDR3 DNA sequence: TGTGCCAGCAGCGTAGCTACTTTTGGGTCCCAGCATTTT.

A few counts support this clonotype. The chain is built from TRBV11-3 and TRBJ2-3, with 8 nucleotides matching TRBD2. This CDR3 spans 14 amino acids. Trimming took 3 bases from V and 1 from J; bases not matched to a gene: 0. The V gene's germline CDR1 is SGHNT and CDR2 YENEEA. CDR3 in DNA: TGTGCCAGCAGCTTGCGGGGGGGCACAGATACGCAGTATTTT. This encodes CASSLRGGTDTQYF.

The CDR3 spells CASSPGLGEETQYF. The DNA of the CDR3 is TGTGCCAGCAGCCCGGGACTGGGGGAAGAGACCCAGTACTTC. The J gene is TRBJ2-5, the V gene TRBV2; D possibly corresponds to TRBD2 (6 bases). The ends were cut back, 6 bases at V and 3 bases at J, with 14 bases in the middle. There are 14 residues in the CDR3. Germline values: CDR1 SNHLY, CDR2 FYNNEI.

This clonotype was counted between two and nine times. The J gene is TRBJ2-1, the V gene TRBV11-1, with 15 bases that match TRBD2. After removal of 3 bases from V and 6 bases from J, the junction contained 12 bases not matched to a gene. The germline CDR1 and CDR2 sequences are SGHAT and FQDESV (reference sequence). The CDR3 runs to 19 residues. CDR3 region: CASSLWTSGRAIKFNEQFF. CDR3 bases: TGTGCCAGCAGCTTGTGGACTAGCGGGAGGGCCATTAAGTTCAATGAGCAGTTCTTC. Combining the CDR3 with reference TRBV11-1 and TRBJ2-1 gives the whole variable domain EAEVAQSPRYKITEKSQAVAFWCDPISGHATLYWYRQILGQGPELLVQFQDESVVDDSQLPKDRFSAERLKGVDSTLKIQPAELGDSAMYLCASSLWTSGRAIKFNEQFFGPGTRLTVL.

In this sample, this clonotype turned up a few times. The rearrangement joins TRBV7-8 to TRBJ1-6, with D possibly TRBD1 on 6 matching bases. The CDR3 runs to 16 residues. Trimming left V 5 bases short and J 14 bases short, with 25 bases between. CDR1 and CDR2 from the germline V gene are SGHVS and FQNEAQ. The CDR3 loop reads CASSLLPGGRSRALHF. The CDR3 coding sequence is TGTGCCAGCAGCCTACTCCCCGGGGGCCGGAGTAGGGCCCTCCACTTT.

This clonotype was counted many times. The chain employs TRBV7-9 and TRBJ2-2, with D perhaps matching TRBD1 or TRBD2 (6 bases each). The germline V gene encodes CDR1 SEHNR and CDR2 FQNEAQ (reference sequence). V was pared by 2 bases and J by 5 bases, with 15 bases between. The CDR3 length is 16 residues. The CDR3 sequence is CASSLSGAQYTGELFF. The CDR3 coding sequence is TGTGCCAGCAGCTTATCGGGGGCCCAGTATACCGGGGAGCTGTTTTTT. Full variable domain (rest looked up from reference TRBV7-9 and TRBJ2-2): DTGVSQNPRHKITKRGQNVTFRCDPISEHNRLYWYRQTLGQGPEFLTYFQNEAQLEKSRLLSDRFSAERPKGSFSTLEIQRTEQGDSAMYLCASSLSGAQYTGELFFGEGSRLTVL.

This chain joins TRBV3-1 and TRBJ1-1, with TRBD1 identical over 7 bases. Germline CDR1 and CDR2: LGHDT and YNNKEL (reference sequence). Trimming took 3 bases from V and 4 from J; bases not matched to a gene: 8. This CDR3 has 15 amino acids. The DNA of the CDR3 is TGTGCCAGCAGCCATTTAGACAGGGTCGGCACTGAAGCTTTCTTT. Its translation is CASSHLDRVGTEAFF.

This CDR3 reads CASSSWTGGAETQYF. The CDR3 DNA follows: TGTGCCAGCAGTTCCTGGACAGGGGGCGCAGAGACCCAGTACTTC. The J gene is TRBJ2-5, the V gene TRBV28; 11 bases align to TRBD1. From germline, CDR1 is MDHEN and CDR2 SYDVKM. This CDR3 contains 15 residues. V dropped 4 bases and J dropped 4; count of bases not matched to a gene: 5.

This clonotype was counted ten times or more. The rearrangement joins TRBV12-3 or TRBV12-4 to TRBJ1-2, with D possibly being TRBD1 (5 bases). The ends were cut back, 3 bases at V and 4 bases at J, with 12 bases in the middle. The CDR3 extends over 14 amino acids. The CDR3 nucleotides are TGTGCCAGCAGTTTTACAGGCAACGGCTATGGCTACACCTTC. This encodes CASSFTGNGYGYTF.

The CDR3 loop reads CASSLGPNEQYF. In DNA, the CDR3 is TGTGCCAGCAGCTTGGGGCCTAACGAGCAGTACTTC. The rearrangement joins TRBV11-2 to TRBJ2-7, with a weak D call TRBD1 (5 bases). Per germline, CDR1 SGHAT and CDR2 FQNNGV. The CDR3 sequence is 12 residues long. Trimming took 3 bases from V and 5 from J, leaving 8 bases between them.

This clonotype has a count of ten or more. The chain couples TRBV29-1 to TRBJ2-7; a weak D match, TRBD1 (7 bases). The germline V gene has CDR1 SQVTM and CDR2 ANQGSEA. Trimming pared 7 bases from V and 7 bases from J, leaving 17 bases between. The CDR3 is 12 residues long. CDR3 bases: TGCAGCGGCGGGACAGCCCGGTTGGAGCAGTACTTC. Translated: CSGGTARLEQYF.